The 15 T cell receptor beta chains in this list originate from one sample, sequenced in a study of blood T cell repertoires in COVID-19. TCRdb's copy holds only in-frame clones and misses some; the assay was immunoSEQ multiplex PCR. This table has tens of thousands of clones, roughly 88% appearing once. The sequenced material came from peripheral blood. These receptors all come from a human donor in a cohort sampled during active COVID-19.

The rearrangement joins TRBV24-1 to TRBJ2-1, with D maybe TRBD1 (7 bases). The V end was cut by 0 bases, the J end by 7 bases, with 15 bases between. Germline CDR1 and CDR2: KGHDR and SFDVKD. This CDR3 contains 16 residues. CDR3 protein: CATSDLPGGKANEQFF. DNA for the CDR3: TGTGCCACCAGTGATTTGCCAGGGGGGAAAGCTAATGAGCAGTTCTTC.

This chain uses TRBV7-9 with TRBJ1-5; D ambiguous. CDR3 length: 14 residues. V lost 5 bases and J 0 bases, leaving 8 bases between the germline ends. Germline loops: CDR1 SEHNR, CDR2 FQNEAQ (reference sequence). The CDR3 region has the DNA TGTGCCAGCAGCCCAGGTTATAGCAATCAGCCCCAGCATTTT. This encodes CASSPGYSNQPQHF.

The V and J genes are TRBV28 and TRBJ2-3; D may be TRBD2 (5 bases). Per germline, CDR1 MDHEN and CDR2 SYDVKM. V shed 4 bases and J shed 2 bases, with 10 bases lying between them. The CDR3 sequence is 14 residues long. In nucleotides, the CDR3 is TGTGCCAGCAGTTCAGGACTTCTCACAGATACGCAGTATTTT. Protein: CASSSGLLTDTQYF.

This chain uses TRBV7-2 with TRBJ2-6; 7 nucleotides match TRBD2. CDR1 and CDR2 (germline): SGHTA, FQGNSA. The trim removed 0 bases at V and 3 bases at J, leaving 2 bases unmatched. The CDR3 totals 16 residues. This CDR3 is CASSLAGRVGANVLTF. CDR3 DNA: TGTGCCAGCAGCTTAGCTGGGAGGGTTGGGGCCAACGTCCTGACTTTC.

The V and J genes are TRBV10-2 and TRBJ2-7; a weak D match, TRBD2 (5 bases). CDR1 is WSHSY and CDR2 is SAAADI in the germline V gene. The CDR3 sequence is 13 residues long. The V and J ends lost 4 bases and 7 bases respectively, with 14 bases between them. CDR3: CASSGLLFKEQYF. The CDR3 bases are TGCGCCAGCAGTGGACTACTTTTTAAAGAGCAGTACTTC.

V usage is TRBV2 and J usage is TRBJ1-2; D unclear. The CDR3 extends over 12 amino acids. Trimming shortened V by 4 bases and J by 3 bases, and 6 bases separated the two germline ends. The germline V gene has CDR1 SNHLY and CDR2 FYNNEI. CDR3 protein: CASSAYHYGYTF. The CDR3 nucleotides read TGTGCCAGCAGTGCGTATCACTATGGCTACACCTTC.

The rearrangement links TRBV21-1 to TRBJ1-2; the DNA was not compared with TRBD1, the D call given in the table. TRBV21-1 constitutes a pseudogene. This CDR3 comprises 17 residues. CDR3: CASSKGGTGGKGDPYTF. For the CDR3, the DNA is TGTGCCAGCAGCAAAGGGGGGACAGGGGGCAAAGGGGACCCCTACACCTTC.

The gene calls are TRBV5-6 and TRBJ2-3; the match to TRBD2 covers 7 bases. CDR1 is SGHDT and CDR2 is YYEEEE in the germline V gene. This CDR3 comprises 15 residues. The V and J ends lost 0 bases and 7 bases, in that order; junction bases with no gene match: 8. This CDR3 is CASSLDISGVYTQYF. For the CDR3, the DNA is TGTGCCAGCAGCTTGGATATCAGCGGGGTATATACGCAGTATTTT.

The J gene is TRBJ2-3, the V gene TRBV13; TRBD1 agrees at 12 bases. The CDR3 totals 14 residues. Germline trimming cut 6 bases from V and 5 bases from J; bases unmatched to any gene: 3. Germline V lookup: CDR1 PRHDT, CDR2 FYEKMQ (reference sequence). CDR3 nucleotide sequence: TGTGCCAGCAGGGGACAGGGGGCATTAGATACGCAGTATTTT. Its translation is CASRGQGALDTQYF.

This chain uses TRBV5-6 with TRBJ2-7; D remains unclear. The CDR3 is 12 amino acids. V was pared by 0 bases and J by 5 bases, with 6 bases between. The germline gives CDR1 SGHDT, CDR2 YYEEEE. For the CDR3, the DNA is TGTGCCAGCAGCTTGGCCTCGGACGAGCAGTACTTC. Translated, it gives CASSLASDEQYF.

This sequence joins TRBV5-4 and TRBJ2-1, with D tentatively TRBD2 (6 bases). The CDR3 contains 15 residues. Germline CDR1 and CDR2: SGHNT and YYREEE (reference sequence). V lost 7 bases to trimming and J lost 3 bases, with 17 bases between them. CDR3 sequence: CASRPGSGHYNEQFF. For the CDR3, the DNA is TGTGCCAGCCGCCCTGGTAGCGGCCACTACAATGAGCAGTTCTTC. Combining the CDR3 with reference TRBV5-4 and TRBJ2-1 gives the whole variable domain ETGVTQSPTHLIKTRGQQVTLRCSSQSGHNTVSWYQQALGQGPQFIFQYYREEENGRGNFPPRFSGLQFPNYSSELNVNALELDDSALYLCASRPGSGHYNEQFFGPGTRLTVL.

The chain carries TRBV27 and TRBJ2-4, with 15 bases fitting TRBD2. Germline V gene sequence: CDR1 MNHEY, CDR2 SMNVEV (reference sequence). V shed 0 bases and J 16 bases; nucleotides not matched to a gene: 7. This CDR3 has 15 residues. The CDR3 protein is CASSLSIGTSGRRYF. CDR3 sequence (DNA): TGTGCCAGCAGTTTATCGATCGGGACTAGCGGGAGGCGATACTTC.

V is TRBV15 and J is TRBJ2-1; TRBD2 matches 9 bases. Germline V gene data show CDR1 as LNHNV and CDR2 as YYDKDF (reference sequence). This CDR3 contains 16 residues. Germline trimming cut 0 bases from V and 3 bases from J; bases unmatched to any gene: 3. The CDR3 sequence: CATSRDASGNYNEQFF. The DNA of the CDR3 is TGTGCCACCAGCAGAGACGCTAGCGGGAACTACAATGAGCAGTTCTTC.

Here the CDR3 reads CASSPMTRVGETQYF. The CDR3 nucleotides read TGTGCCAGCTCACCAATGACCAGGGTCGGGGAGACCCAGTACTTC. The chain is built from TRBV18 and TRBJ2-5; a possible D gene is TRBD1 (5 bases). Trimming pared 2 bases from V and 5 bases from J, leaving 15 bases between. This CDR3 is 15 amino acids long. Germline lookup yields CDR1 KGHSH and CDR2 LQKENI.

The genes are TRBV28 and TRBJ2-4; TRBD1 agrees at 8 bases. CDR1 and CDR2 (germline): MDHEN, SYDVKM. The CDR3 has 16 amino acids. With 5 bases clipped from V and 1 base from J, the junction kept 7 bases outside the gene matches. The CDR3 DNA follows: TGTGCCAGCAGTCCGACAGGGGAGATCGCCAAAAACATTCAGTACTTC. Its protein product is CASSPTGEIAKNIQYF. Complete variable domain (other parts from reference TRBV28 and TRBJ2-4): DVKVTQSSRYLVKRTGEKVFLECVQDMDHENMFWYRQDPGLGLRLIYFSYDVKMKEKGDIPEGYSVSREKKERFSLILESASTNQTSMYLCASSPTGEIAKNIQYFGAGTRLSVL.